The 17 T cell receptor beta chains listed next were all sequenced from one sample in a study of blood T cell repertoires in COVID-19. Produced via immunoSEQ multiplex PCR; TCRdb's table is partial and in-frame only. The table lists 150,000 or so clones, roughly 80% of them singletons. The sample taken for sequencing was peripheral blood. The receptors stem from a woman aged 50 to 60 with active or convalescent COVID-19.

The gene calls are TRBV9 and TRBJ1-3, with a possible D match to TRBD1 (6 bases). CDR3 length: 16 residues. Trimming took 4 bases from V and 4 from J, leaving 18 bases between them. Germline V gene sequence: CDR1 SGDLS, CDR2 YYNGEE. The CDR3 DNA follows: TGTGCCAGCAGCCTTAGCACAACAGGGTCCGGAAACACCATATATTTT. Protein product: CASSLSTTGSGNTIYF.

The sample holds one count of this clone. V gene TRBV27 combines with J gene TRBJ2-6, with 7 bases identical to TRBD1. The germline CDR1 and CDR2 sequences are MNHEY and SMNVEV (reference sequence). Trimming at V came to 2 bases and at J to 4 bases, leaving 2 bases not matched to a gene. This CDR3 region has 15 residues. CDR3 nucleotide sequence: TGTGCCAGCAGTTTAGACAGGGCCGGGGCCAACGTCCTGACTTTC. It specifies CASSLDRAGANVLTF.

In DNA form, the CDR3 reads TGTGCCAGCACCAATTACAGGCCCGGGGGCAGGGGGAGTGAAAAACTGTTTTTT. Translated, it gives CASTNYRPGGRGSEKLFF. The V call is TRBV21-1, the J call TRBJ1-4; TRBD1 is the table's D call, not checked against the DNA. TRBV21-1 is listed as a pseudogene. This CDR3 region has 18 residues.

The V and J genes are TRBV29-1 and TRBJ2-5; 7 nucleotides match TRBD1. This CDR3 is built from 13 residues. Germline V gene sequence: CDR1 SQVTM, CDR2 ANQGSEA. Losses at the gene ends were 4 bases for V and 7 bases for J; bases not matched to a gene: 9. CDR3 amino acids: CSVVASGGGTQYF. CDR3 nucleotides: TGCAGCGTTGTGGCTTCAGGGGGTGGGACCCAGTACTTC.

The rearrangement uses TRBV30 and TRBJ1-2; a possible D gene is TRBD1 (5 bases). The germline gives CDR1 GTSNPN, CDR2 SVGIG (reference sequence). CDR3 size: 14 residues. Trimming cost V 1 base and J 2 bases, with 11 bases left between them. The CDR3 bases are TGTGCCTGGAGTGGCTGGGAGGGGAACTATGGCTACACCTTC. Its protein product is CAWSGWEGNYGYTF.

This clone has more than one count but fewer than ten. The chain links TRBV29-1 to TRBJ1-1, with D possibly TRBD1 on 5 matching bases. The CDR3 loop spans 14 amino acids. Germline V CDR1 and CDR2: SQVTM, ANQGSEA. V lost 7 bases and J lost 2, with 17 bases in between. CDR3 region: CSAASPTDNTEAFF. The DNA for the CDR3 is TGCAGCGCTGCGTCCCCGACAGACAACACTGAAGCTTTCTTT.

This clone appeared once. The J gene is TRBJ1-1, the V gene TRBV12-3 or TRBV12-4; 8 bases map to TRBD1. The J segment lost 11 bases and the V segment lost 6 bases, leaving 8 bases of the junction unmatched. The CDR3 has 12 amino acids. This CDR3 is CASSPGGRWAFF. CDR3 nucleotides: TGTGCCAGCAGCCCAGGGGGCAGATGGGCTTTCTTT.

This clone was seen a handful of times. This chain connects TRBV18 to TRBJ2-3; D possibly corresponds to TRBD1 (6 bases). The CDR3 is 15 residues long. With 3 bases removed from V and 5 bases from J, the gap between germline ends came to 15 bases. Germline V gives CDR1 KGHSH, CDR2 LQKENI. The CDR3 reads CASSPGTSGIDTQYF. For the CDR3, the DNA is TGTGCCAGCTCACCCGGGACAAGCGGAATAGATACGCAGTATTTT.

V and J are TRBV7-2 and TRBJ1-2, with 8 bases that match TRBD1. The CDR3 consists of 15 residues. Germline-derived CDR1 and CDR2 are SGHTA and FQGNSA. The V segment lost 7 bases and the J segment 3 bases; nucleotides outside the gene matches: 10. The CDR3 DNA sequence: TGTGCCAGCAAAGCGAGCGACAGGGGACACTATGGCTACACCTTC. Translation gives CASKASDRGHYGYTF.

This sequence joins TRBV6-5 and TRBJ1-2; D remains ambiguous. This CDR3 region has 13 residues. Looked up from germline, CDR1 is MNHEY and CDR2 is SVGAGI. The V and J ends lost 2 bases and 2 bases respectively, with 6 bases between them. CDR3: CASSYDSNYGYTF. The CDR3 nucleotides are TGTGCCAGCAGTTACGACTCAAACTATGGCTACACCTTC.

The V call is TRBV27, the J call TRBJ1-2; D unresolved. Germline V CDR1 and CDR2: MNHEY, SMNVEV (reference sequence). Trimming pared 0 bases from V and 2 bases from J, leaving 10 bases between. The CDR3 sequence is 15 residues long. CDR3 residues: CASSLSKNRNYGYTF. For the CDR3, the DNA is TGTGCCAGCAGTTTATCGAAGAACAGAAACTATGGCTACACCTTC.

The chain combines TRBV11-2 with TRBJ2-3, with 9 bases lining up with TRBD1. The J segment lost 4 bases and the V segment lost 4 bases, leaving 9 bases of the junction unmatched. The germline V gene encodes CDR1 SGHAT and CDR2 FQNNGV. This CDR3 comprises 16 residues. The CDR3 nucleotides are TGTGCCAGCAGCTACCTACCGGGACAGGGCCCAGATACGCAGTATTTT. Residues: CASSYLPGQGPDTQYF.

V and J are TRBV2 and TRBJ1-5, with D possibly TRBD1 on 6 matching bases. Germline CDR1 reads SNHLY; CDR2 reads FYNNEI. Trimming removed 7 bases from V and 5 bases from J, with 12 bases in between. The CDR3 is 13 amino acids. CDR3 nucleotide sequence: TGTGCCAGCATCGACAGGCCCCATCAGCCCCAGCATTTT. Translated, it gives CASIDRPHQPQHF.

This chain joins TRBV7-2 and TRBJ1-2, with TRBD1 matching over 8 bases. CDR3 length: 15 amino acids. V lost 1 base to trimming and J lost 4 bases; unmatched junction nucleotides: 5. The germline V gene has CDR1 SGHTA and CDR2 FQGNSA. The CDR3 DNA follows: TGTGCCAGCAGCTTAGTCAGGGGGCATAGCTATGGCTACACCTTC. Its protein product is CASSLVRGHSYGYTF.

This clone came up once. V and J are TRBV3-1 (or the pseudogene TRBV3-2) and TRBJ1-4; 8 bases map to TRBD1. Germline-derived CDR1 and CDR2 are LGHDT and YNNKEL (reference sequence). This CDR3 has 17 amino acids. Germline trimming cut 0 bases from V and 10 bases from J; bases unmatched to any gene: 13. The CDR3 spells CASSQEDRDPGMGKLFF. CDR3 nucleotide sequence: TGTGCCAGCAGCCAAGAGGACAGGGATCCCGGGATGGGAAAACTGTTTTTT.

The CDR3 here is CATSAHRDSTEAFF. For the CDR3, the DNA is TGTGCCACCAGTGCACACCGGGACTCCACTGAAGCTTTCTTT. The V and J genes are TRBV24-1 and TRBJ1-1; D is perhaps TRBD1 (5 bases). The germline V and J ends were trimmed by 5 bases and 4 bases, with 13 bases remaining between them. The length of the CDR3 is 14 residues. From germline, CDR1 is KGHDR and CDR2 SFDVKD.

The genes are TRBV3-1 (or the pseudogene TRBV3-2) and TRBJ2-7; 9 nucleotides align to TRBD1. The V segment lost 6 bases and the J segment 2 bases; nucleotides outside the gene matches: 2. Looked up from germline, CDR1 is LGHDT and CDR2 is YNNKEL (reference sequence). CDR3 length: 13 residues. Here the CDR3 reads CASSHRGPYEQYF. Here the CDR3 DNA reads TGTGCCAGCAGTCACAGGGGGCCCTACGAGCAGTACTTC.